The 5 T cell receptor beta chains reported below all come from one sample, sequenced in a study of PD-L1 blockade in urothelial cancer. Assay used: immunoSEQ multiplex PCR; TCRdb lists only in-frame clones, some missing. Of 45,000 to 50,000 clones listed, around 88% are singletons. Sequencing used PBMCs, obtained around atezolizumab (anti-PD-L1) treatment. These receptors came from a man older than 75 with urothelial cancer.

This clone was picked up a small number of times. The chain employs TRBV19 and TRBJ1-4, with D perhaps TRBD1 (6 bases). Germline CDR1 LNHDA, CDR2 SQIVND (reference sequence). V lost 8 bases and J lost 16, with 17 bases in between. The CDR3 contains 11 residues. CDR3 in DNA: TGTGCCAGTGAATTCGACTTCAGGGGGTTTTTT. It yields the protein CASEFDFRGFF.

The chain links TRBV6-1 to TRBJ2-1, with 13 positions matching TRBD2. CDR1 is MNHNS and CDR2 is SASEGT in the germline V gene. V was clipped by 6 bases and J by 12 bases; unmatched bases: 11. This CDR3 is 15 amino acids long. Here the CDR3 reads CASRPGTSGNQAQFF. CDR3 nucleotides: TGTGCCAGCAGGCCCGGGACTAGCGGGAACCAGGCGCAGTTCTTC.

The chain recombines TRBV7-2 with TRBJ1-2; D perhaps matches TRBD1 (5 bases). This CDR3 is 13 amino acids long. Trimming shortened V by 1 base and J by 7 bases, and 10 bases separated the two germline ends. Germline-derived CDR1 and CDR2 are SGHTA and FQGNSA. In DNA, the CDR3 is TGTGCCAGCAGCTTAGGGGGCGGGGCTGGCTACACCTTC. It is translated as CASSLGGGAGYTF.

V usage is TRBV7-9 and J usage is TRBJ2-7; 10 bases map to TRBD1. CDR1 is SEHNR, CDR2 FQNEAQ, per germline (reference sequence). The CDR3 has 15 residues. With 4 bases clipped from V and 3 bases from J, the junction kept 6 bases outside the gene matches. The CDR3 DNA reads as TGTGCCAGCAGCTCCGGAGGGACAGGGGTCTACGAGCAGTACTTC. It translates to CASSSGGTGVYEQYF.

This clone has just one count. This sequence joins TRBV5-4 and TRBJ2-3; D call uncertain. V lost 0 bases and J 2 bases, leaving 13 bases between the germline ends. The CDR3 totals 16 residues. Germline loops: CDR1 SGHNT, CDR2 YYREEE (reference sequence). Written as DNA, the CDR3 is TGTGCCAGCAGCTTGGCCGGTGGTCCTCCCACAGATACGCAGTATTTT. Translating gives CASSLAGGPPTDTQYF.